This T cell receptor beta chain appears in the sequencing data of a study of technical replicates of blood from a few donors. Generated by immunoSEQ multiplex PCR, the TCRdb table keeps only in-frame clones and is missing some. Among about 73,000 clones listed, 93% were seen once. Germline V gene lookup returns CDR1 SGHTS and CDR2 YDEGEE. This CDR3 comprises 13 residues. Trimming shortened V by 3 bases and J by 8 bases, and 14 bases separated the two germline ends. Input material: T cells isolated from PBMCs. V and J are TRBV5-8 and TRBJ2-5; possible D gene TRBD2, 5 bases. The clonotype comes from a human donor in good health. The CDR3 loop reads CASSSPLAETQYF. DNA for the CDR3: TGTGCCAGCAGCTCCCCCCTAGCTGAAACCCAGTACTTC.